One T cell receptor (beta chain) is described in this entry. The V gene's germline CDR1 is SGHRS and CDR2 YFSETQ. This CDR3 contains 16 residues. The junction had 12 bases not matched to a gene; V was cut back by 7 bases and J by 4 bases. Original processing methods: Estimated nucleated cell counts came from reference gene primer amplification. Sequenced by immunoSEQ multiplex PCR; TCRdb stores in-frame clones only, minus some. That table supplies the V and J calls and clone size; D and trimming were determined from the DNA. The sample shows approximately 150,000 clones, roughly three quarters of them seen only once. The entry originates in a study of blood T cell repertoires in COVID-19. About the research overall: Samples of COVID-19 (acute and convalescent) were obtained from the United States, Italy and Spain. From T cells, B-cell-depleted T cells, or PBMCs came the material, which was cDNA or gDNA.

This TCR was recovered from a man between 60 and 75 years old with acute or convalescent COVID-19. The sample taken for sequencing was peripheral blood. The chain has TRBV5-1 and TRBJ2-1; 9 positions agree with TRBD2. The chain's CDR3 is CASYSISSGTYNEQFF. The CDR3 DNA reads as TGCGCCAGCTACTCTATTTCTAGCGGGACGTACAATGAGCAGTTCTTC.